The next 21 T cell receptor beta chains were all read from a single sample in a study of cytomegalovirus exposure and HLA in healthy donors. PCR amplification relied on 60 Vbeta primers (plus 13 Jbeta primers). Repertoires were generated with immunoSEQ multiplex PCR, while TCRdb's copy carries only in-frame clones and drops some. The listing records over 55,000 clones. The material sequenced was PBMCs. The receptors derive from a boy younger than 18 in good health and CMV-seronegative.

The CDR3 DNA sequence: TGTGCCAGCAGTAGAGGACAGGCCACCGGTACTGAAGCTTTCTTT. Its translation: CASSRGQATGTEAFF. The gene calls are TRBV6-6 and TRBJ1-1; 7 positions match TRBD1. Germline CDR1 is MNHNY and CDR2 is SVGAGI (reference sequence). This CDR3 has 15 residues. The J segment lost 5 bases and the V segment lost 5 bases, leaving 11 bases of the junction unmatched.

This rearrangement joins TRBV7-8 to TRBJ1-1, with TRBD1 identical over 8 bases. Trimming at V came to 6 bases and at J to 4 bases, leaving 4 bases not matched to a gene. CDR3 length equals 13 residues. Germline-derived CDR1 and CDR2 are SGHVS and FQNEAQ. The CDR3 reads CASRGQGSTEAFF. CDR3 nucleotides: TGTGCCAGCAGAGGACAGGGAAGCACTGAAGCTTTCTTT. The full variable domain, rest sourced from reference TRBV7-8 and TRBJ1-1, is GAGVSQSPRYKVAKRGQDVALRCDPISGHVSLFWYQQALGQGPEFLTYFQNEAQLDKSGLPSDRFFAERPEGSVSTLKIQRTQQEDSAVYLCASRGQGSTEAFFGQGTRLTVV.

The chain joins TRBV6-5 to TRBJ1-2; no firm D call. Between the trimmed V and J ends, which lost 4 bases and 7 bases, there was a span of 7 bases. Per the germline V gene, CDR1 is MNHEY and CDR2 is SVGAGI. The CDR3 extends over 11 amino acids. The CDR3 spells CASSSAGGYTF. The CDR3, as DNA: TGTGCCAGCAGTTCCGCGGGTGGCTACACCTTC.

The V gene is TRBV30, the J gene TRBJ2-5; TRBD2 matches at 12 bases. The J call is uncertain, as TRBJ2-7 better fits the DNA end. CDR3 size: 14 residues. Germline CDR1 and CDR2: GTSNPN and SVGIG (reference sequence). The CDR3 here is CAWTELAGGYEQYF. The CDR3 DNA sequence: TGTGCCTGGACCGAACTAGCGGGAGGCTACGAGCAGTACTTC.

The rearrangement joins TRBV4-1 to TRBJ2-3; 7 positions agree with TRBD1. V lost 1 base and J lost 4; bases outside the gene matches: 8. This CDR3 is built from 16 residues. CDR1 and CDR2 from the germline V gene are MGHRA and YSYEKL. The CDR3 DNA is TGCGCCAGCAGCCAAGGGTCAGGGGGATTTGCAGATACGCAGTATTTT. Its protein is CASSQGSGGFADTQYF.

This chain uses TRBV11-2 with TRBJ1-5; 8 nucleotides match TRBD1. The CDR3 is 14 residues long. The germline V gene encodes CDR1 SGHAT and CDR2 FQNNGV. Losses at the gene ends were 5 bases for V and 2 bases for J; bases not matched to a gene: 2. The CDR3 reads CASSPQGGNQPQHF. CDR3 bases: TGTGCCAGCAGCCCACAGGGGGGCAATCAGCCCCAGCATTTT.

The rearrangement links TRBV5-1 to TRBJ2-3; possible D gene TRBD1, 6 bases. The CDR3 contains 15 residues. V lost 4 bases to trimming and J lost 6 bases, with 18 bases between them. Germline V gene data show CDR1 as SGHRS and CDR2 as YFSETQ. The CDR3 loop is CASSRTGQGSDTQYF. The DNA of the CDR3 is TGCGCCAGCAGCCGAACGGGACAAGGTTCCGATACGCAGTATTTT.

The chain combines TRBV5-1 with TRBJ1-3; D is uncertain. Trimming removed 5 bases at V and 1 base at J, with 7 bases between. This CDR3 region has 13 residues. CDR1 is SGHRS and CDR2 is YFSETQ in the germline V gene. CDR3 sequence reads: CASRESSGNTIYF. The CDR3 DNA sequence: TGCGCCAGCAGGGAGTCTTCTGGAAACACCATATATTTT.

This rearrangement joins TRBV7-6 to TRBJ1-2, with 9 bases identical to TRBD1. This CDR3 contains 13 residues. In germline, CDR1 is SGHVS, CDR2 FNYEAQ. The V gene end was trimmed by 5 bases and the J gene end by 8 bases; junction bases not matched to a gene: 6. CDR3 sequence: CASSPGTGRGYTF. CDR3 nucleotide sequence: TGTGCCAGCAGCCCCGGGACAGGGCGCGGCTACACCTTC. The variable domain in full, completed from reference TRBV7-6 and TRBJ1-2, reads GAGVSQSPRYKVTKRGQDVALRCDPISGHVSLYWYRQALGQGPEFLTYFNYEAQQDKSGLPNDRFSAERPEGSISTLTIQRTEQRDSAMYRCASSPGTGRGYTFGSGTRLTVV.

This rearrangement joins TRBV19 to TRBJ1-2, with 7 bases identical to TRBD1. Trimming took 6 bases from V and 2 from J; bases not matched to a gene: 6. CDR1 is LNHDA and CDR2 is SQIVND in the germline V gene (reference sequence). The CDR3 is 14 amino acids. The CDR3 loop is CASRASGQNYGYTF. The CDR3 DNA is TGTGCCAGTAGGGCGTCGGGACAGAACTATGGCTACACCTTC.

The chain combines TRBV28 with TRBJ2-7, with D maybe TRBD1 (6 bases). V was trimmed by 7 bases and J by 0 bases, leaving 13 bases between them. Germline CDR1 and CDR2: MDHEN and SYDVKM. The CDR3 spans 14 residues. For the CDR3, the DNA is TGTGCCAGCACTGGGACACTGGCCTCCTACGAGCAGTACTTC. Translation: CASTGTLASYEQYF.

The chain links TRBV19 to TRBJ1-2; unclear D gene. CDR1 is LNHDA, CDR2 SQIVND, per germline (reference sequence). The germline V and J ends were trimmed by 6 bases and 3 bases, with 8 bases remaining between them. This CDR3 comprises 12 residues. The CDR3: CASSRPDYGYTF. DNA of the CDR3: TGTGCCAGTAGCCGCCCGGACTATGGCTACACCTTC.

Here the CDR3 reads CASSPLEGVLGDGYTF. In nucleotides, the CDR3 is TGTGCCAGCTCACCACTTGAGGGGGTCCTGGGCGATGGCTACACCTTC. V is TRBV18 and J is TRBJ1-2; D might be TRBD1 (6 bases). The V gene lost 1 base and the J gene lost 6 bases, with 18 bases spanning the gap. Germline V gene sequence: CDR1 KGHSH, CDR2 LQKENI. The CDR3 has 16 residues.

This chain links TRBV7-9 with TRBJ1-1; D gene ambiguous. This CDR3 spans 13 amino acids. CDR1 SEHNR and CDR2 FQNEAQ come from the germline V gene (reference sequence). Trimming left V 1 base short and J 6 bases short, with 9 bases between. The CDR3 DNA reads as TGTGCCAGCAGCTTAGAAGCCGCCGCTGAAGCTTTCTTT. Its protein product is CASSLEAAAEAFF.

This chain connects TRBV6-6 to TRBJ1-3; D is unclear. Trimming stripped 2 bases from V and 6 bases from J, with 8 bases between. The germline CDR1 and CDR2 sequences are MNHNY and SVGAGI (reference sequence). The CDR3 length is 13 residues. CDR3 in amino acids: CASSYEAANTIYF. CDR3 nucleotide sequence: TGTGCCAGCAGTTACGAGGCAGCAAACACCATATATTTT.

The chain employs TRBV2 and TRBJ1-4, with a possible D match to TRBD1 (6 bases). In germline, CDR1 is SNHLY, CDR2 FYNNEI. The CDR3 has 15 amino acids. Trimming took off 6 bases at V and 3 bases at J, with 14 bases between the two ends. The CDR3: CASSSRDNSNEKLFF. The CDR3 bases are TGTGCCAGCAGCAGCCGGGACAACTCTAATGAAAAACTGTTTTTT. Full variable domain (missing parts from reference TRBV2 and TRBJ1-4): EPEVTQTPSHQVTQMGQEVILRCVPISNHLYFYWYRQILGQKVEFLVSFYNNEISEKSEIFDDQFSVERPDGSNFTLKIRSTKLEDSAMYFCASSSRDNSNEKLFFGSGTQLSVL.

The chain couples TRBV11-2 to TRBJ2-7, with 8 bases matching TRBD2. V was pared by 0 bases and J by 6 bases, with 7 bases of the junction left unmatched. The CDR3 runs 15 residues. Germline values: CDR1 SGHAT, CDR2 FQNNGV. The CDR3 nucleotides are TGTGCCAGCAGCTTAGAGCCAGCGGGGGTCGGCGAGCAGTACTTC. Residues: CASSLEPAGVGEQYF.

This chain uses TRBV7-2 with TRBJ2-7; 7 positions agree with TRBD1. The CDR3 spans 13 residues. The V segment lost 5 bases and the J segment 5 bases; nucleotides outside the gene matches: 6. Germline CDR1 and CDR2: SGHTA and FQGNSA. DNA for the CDR3: TGTGCCAGCAGCCGAAACAGGGGCCACGAGCAGTACTTC. It is translated as CASSRNRGHEQYF.

V gene TRBV30 combines with J gene TRBJ2-2; D might be TRBD1 (6 bases). The CDR3 length is 16 residues. The germline gives CDR1 GTSNPN, CDR2 SVGIG (reference sequence). V was shortened by 0 bases and J by 2 bases, with 13 bases between the two germline ends. The CDR3 sequence: CAWSVTGRGNTGELFF. CDR3 in DNA: TGTGCCTGGAGTGTAACAGGGAGAGGAAACACCGGGGAGCTGTTTTTT. Combining the CDR3 with reference TRBV30 and TRBJ2-2 gives the whole variable domain SQTIHQWPATLVQPVGSPLSLECTVEGTSNPNLYWYRQAAGRGLQLLFYSVGIGQISSEVPQNLSASRPQDRQFILSSKKLLLSDSGFYLCAWSVTGRGNTGELFFGEGSRLTVL.

This chain joins TRBV7-6 and TRBJ1-5; D may be TRBD1 (5 bases). V was shortened by 5 bases and J by 7 bases, with 12 bases between the two germline ends. The CDR3 is 13 amino acids. CDR1 and CDR2 (germline): SGHVS, FNYEAQ. The DNA for the CDR3 is TGTGCCAGCAGCCCGACAGAGAAGCAGCCCCAGCATTTT. Translating it yields CASSPTEKQPQHF.

The V call is TRBV7-2, the J call TRBJ1-1; TRBD1 is a possible D gene (5 bases). Germline CDR1 is SGHTA and CDR2 is FQGNSA. V was clipped by 3 bases and J by 1 base, with 9 bases between them. The CDR3 runs to 14 residues. CDR3 nucleotides: TGTGCCAGCAGCTTGCAGACAGCGAACACTGAAGCTTTCTTT. The encoded protein is CASSLQTANTEAFF.